This T cell receptor (beta chain) was obtained from a study of radiation and T cells in renal cell carcinoma. Study overall: Nephrectomy followed 15 Gy stereotactic body radiation by 4 weeks.

Study-wide points: From baseline, blood top tumor clonotypes peaked at 2 weeks post-radiation. No pretreatment tumor biopsies were available for baseline clonotypes.

Sequencing was performed with immunoSEQ multiplex PCR; in TCRdb, only in-frame clones are kept and a portion is missing. The profile shows 120,000 or so clones, around 80% of them singletons. For this clone: The antigen is not known.

Time point: blood 2 weeks post-SBRT. Treatment: 15 Gy SBRT to primary tumor, nephrectomy 4 weeks later. Serial blood draws occurred at baseline and 2 and 4 weeks post-SBRT. This TCR derives from a man in his forties or fifties with renal cell carcinoma. Specimen: blood, collected from a patient whose treatment included radiotherapy and nephrectomy.

The CDR3 sequence: CASRQGQSASEAFF. The CDR3 DNA follows: TGTGCCAGCAGGCAGGGACAGTCGGCATCTGAAGCTTTCTTT. This rearrangement joins TRBV2 to TRBJ1-1; 7 bases match TRBD1. CDR3 size: 14 residues. Per germline, CDR1 SNHLY and CDR2 FYNNEI. J lost 6 bases, V lost 6 bases, and 10 bases had no gene match.